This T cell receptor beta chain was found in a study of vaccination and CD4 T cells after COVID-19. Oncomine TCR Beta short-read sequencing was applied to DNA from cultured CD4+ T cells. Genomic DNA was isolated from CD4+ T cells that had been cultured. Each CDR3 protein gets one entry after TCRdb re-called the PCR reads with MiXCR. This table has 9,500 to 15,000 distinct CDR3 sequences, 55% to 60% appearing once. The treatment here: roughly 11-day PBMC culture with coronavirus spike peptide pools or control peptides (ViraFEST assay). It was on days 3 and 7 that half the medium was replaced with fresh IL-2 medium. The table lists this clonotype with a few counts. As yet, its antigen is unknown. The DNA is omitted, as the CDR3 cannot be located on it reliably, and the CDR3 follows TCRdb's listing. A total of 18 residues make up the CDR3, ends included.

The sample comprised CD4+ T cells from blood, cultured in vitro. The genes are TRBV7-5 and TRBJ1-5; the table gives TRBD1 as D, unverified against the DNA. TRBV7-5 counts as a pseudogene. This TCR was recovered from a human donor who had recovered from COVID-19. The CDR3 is CISVSEGRDVGSNQPQHF.